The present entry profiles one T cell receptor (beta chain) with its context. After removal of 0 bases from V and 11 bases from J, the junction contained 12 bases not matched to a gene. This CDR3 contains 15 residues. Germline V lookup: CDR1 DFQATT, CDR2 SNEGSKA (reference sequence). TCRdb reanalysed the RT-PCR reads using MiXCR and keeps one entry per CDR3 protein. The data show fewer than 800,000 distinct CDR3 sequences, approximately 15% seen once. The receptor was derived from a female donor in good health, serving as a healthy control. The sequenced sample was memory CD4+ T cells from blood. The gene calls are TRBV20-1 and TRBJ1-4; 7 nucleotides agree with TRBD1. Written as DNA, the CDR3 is TGCAGTGCTAGAGATCGGGGCAGGGGGTTGGACAAACTGTTTTTT. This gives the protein CSARDRGRGLDKLFF.